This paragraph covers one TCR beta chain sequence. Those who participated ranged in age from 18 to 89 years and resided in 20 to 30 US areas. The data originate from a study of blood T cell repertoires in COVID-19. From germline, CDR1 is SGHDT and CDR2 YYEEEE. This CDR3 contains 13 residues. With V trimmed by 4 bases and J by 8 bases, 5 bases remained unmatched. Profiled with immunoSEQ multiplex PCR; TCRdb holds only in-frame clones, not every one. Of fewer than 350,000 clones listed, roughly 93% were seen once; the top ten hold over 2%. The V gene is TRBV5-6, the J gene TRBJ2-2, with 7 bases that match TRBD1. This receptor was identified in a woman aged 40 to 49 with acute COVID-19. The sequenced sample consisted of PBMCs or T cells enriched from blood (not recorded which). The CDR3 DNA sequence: TGTGCCAGCAGCCAATGGACAGGAGGGGAGCTGTTTTTT. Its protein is CASSQWTGGELFF. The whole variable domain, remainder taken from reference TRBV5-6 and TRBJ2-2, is DAGVTQSPTHLIKTRGQQVTLRCSPKSGHDTVSWYQQALGQGPQFIFQYYEEEERQRGNFPDRFSGHQFPNYSSELNVNALLLGDSALYLCASSQWTGGELFFGEGSRLTVL.